This TCR beta chain was found in a study of response to subunit inactivated influenza vaccine. On this clonotype itself: The target antigen is unknown.

Study conclusions and caveats: Each seasonal influenza vaccination recruits few new T cells, the authors suggested.

The length of the CDR3 is 17 residues. V shed 0 bases and J shed 8 bases, with 21 bases lying between them. Germline CDR1 reads MGHRA; CDR2 reads YSYEKL. TCRdb called the RT-PCR reads again in MiXCR, with one record for every CDR3 protein. The table has 800,000 to 1,000,000 distinct CDR3 sequences, about 20% seen once; the top ten hold 10%. The chain has TRBV4-1 and TRBJ2-3, with a possible D match to TRBD2 (6 bases). The sequence derives from a man aged 50-60 years who received an inactivated influenza vaccine. The material sequenced was PBMCs from blood, taken about 5 days after vaccination. In DNA form, the CDR3 reads TGCGCCAGCAGCCAAGATTCCCGGGGAGGACTCCCTTCTACGCAGTATTTT. This gives the protein CASSQDSRGGLPSTQYF.